Following are 21 T cell receptor beta chains from one sample sequenced in a study of cytomegalovirus exposure and HLA in healthy donors. 60 Vbeta and 13 Jbeta primers were used in PCR. Sequenced by immunoSEQ multiplex PCR; TCRdb stores in-frame clones only, minus some. The data contain approximately 170,000 clones, 76% of them singletons. Sequenced: PBMCs. These receptors all come from a female donor in good health and CMV-seronegative.

This sequence joins TRBV11-1 and TRBJ2-2; no definite D call. The germline V gene encodes CDR1 SGHAT and CDR2 FQDESV (reference sequence). The germline V and J ends were trimmed by 5 bases and 5 bases, with 12 bases remaining between them. This CDR3 is built from 14 residues. DNA for the CDR3: TGTGCCAGCAGCCCCCTGCAGTCGACCGGGGAGCTGTTTTTT. This gives the protein CASSPLQSTGELFF. The entire variable domain, with the rest obtained from reference TRBV11-1 and TRBJ2-2, is as follows: EAEVAQSPRYKITEKSQAVAFWCDPISGHATLYWYRQILGQGPELLVQFQDESVVDDSQLPKDRFSAERLKGVDSTLKIQPAELGDSAMYLCASSPLQSTGELFFGEGSRLTVL.

This clone was picked up one time. The chain recombines TRBV18 with TRBJ1-3, with 9 bases that match TRBD1. The germline V gene has CDR1 KGHSH and CDR2 LQKENI. V shed 3 bases, J shed 6 bases, and the junction held 9 bases outside the gene matches. The CDR3 sequence is 16 residues long. CDR3 amino acids: CASSPLQRTGENTIYF. The CDR3 DNA follows: TGTGCCAGCTCACCCTTACAACGGACAGGGGAAAACACCATATATTTT.

This clone showed up just a few times. This chain links TRBV6-5 with TRBJ1-5; D not resolved. The CDR3 has 14 residues. The germline CDR1 and CDR2 sequences are MNHEY and SVGAGI. The germline V and J ends were trimmed by 3 bases and 5 bases, with 11 bases remaining between them. CDR3 region: CASSYSLGDQPQHF. The CDR3 region has the DNA TGTGCCAGCAGTTATTCACTCGGGGATCAGCCCCAGCATTTT.

This clone was seen more than once but under ten times. The chain uses TRBV28 and TRBJ1-1; 9 bases are shared with TRBD1. This CDR3 comprises 14 residues. Germline-derived CDR1 and CDR2 are MDHEN and SYDVKM. Unmatched junction bases numbered 10, after V lost 7 bases and J lost 7 bases. CDR3: CASTLGQGKREAFF. The CDR3 DNA reads as TGTGCCAGCACCCTAGGACAGGGGAAGCGTGAAGCTTTCTTT.

The gene calls are TRBV11-2 and TRBJ2-7, with 14 nucleotides matching TRBD2. The CDR3 has 13 amino acids. The V and J ends lost 10 bases and 7 bases, in that order; junction bases with no gene match: 6. Germline V gives CDR1 SGHAT, CDR2 FQNNGV. The CDR3 sequence: CATGLAGGGEQYF. In nucleotides, the CDR3 is TGTGCCACCGGACTAGCGGGAGGTGGGGAGCAGTACTTC.

This chain links TRBV4-2 with TRBJ1-2; a weak D match, TRBD1 (5 bases). The CDR3 runs 16 residues. Trimming stripped 1 base from V and 4 bases from J, with 16 bases between. CDR1 and CDR2 from the germline V gene are LGHNA and YNFKEQ. The CDR3 DNA sequence: TGTGCCAGCAGCCAAGGTAATCCGTCGACAGTCTATGGCTACACCTTC. Protein sequence: CASSQGNPSTVYGYTF.

The chain recombines TRBV7-9 with TRBJ2-1; 10 bases are a match to TRBD2. The germline gives CDR1 SEHNR, CDR2 FQNEAQ (reference sequence). J gave up 7 bases and V 2 bases, and 11 bases lay outside the gene matches. This CDR3 region has 17 residues. This CDR3 is CASSLIRPSGRTNEQFF. The CDR3 DNA sequence: TGTGCCAGCAGCTTAATCCGCCCTAGCGGGAGAACAAATGAGCAGTTCTTC.

This clone has just one count. This sequence joins TRBV4-3 and TRBJ2-2; weak D call: TRBD1 (7 bases). CDR3 size: 15 residues. Germline assignment: CDR1 LGHNA and CDR2 YSLEER. Trimming cost V 1 base and J 4 bases, with 10 bases left between them. CDR3 amino acids: CASSQGGTATGELFF. In DNA form, the CDR3 reads TGCGCCAGCAGCCAAGGCGGGACAGCCACCGGGGAGCTGTTTTTT.

The rearrangement joins TRBV25-1 to TRBJ2-7, with TRBD1 matching over 8 bases. This CDR3 is 13 amino acids long. After removal of 3 bases from V and 6 bases from J, the junction contained 4 bases not matched to a gene. Germline CDR1 reads MGHDK; CDR2 reads SYGVNS. In DNA, the CDR3 is TGTGCCAGCAGTGATCGTGACAGGGGCGAGCAGTACTTC. It encodes CASSDRDRGEQYF.

V and J are TRBV19 and TRBJ1-5; D not certain. There are 15 residues in the CDR3. Trimming removed 7 bases at V and 2 bases at J, with 15 bases between. Germline CDR1 is LNHDA and CDR2 is SQIVND (reference sequence). The CDR3: CASTYVLAGNQPQHF. CDR3 coding DNA: TGTGCCAGTACGTACGTCCTGGCGGGCAATCAGCCCCAGCATTTT. Together with reference TRBV19 and TRBJ1-5, the CDR3 gives the full variable domain: DGGITQSPKYLFRKEGQNVTLSCEQNLNHDAMYWYRQDPGQGLRLIYYSQIVNDFQKGDIAEGYSVSREKKESFPLTVTSAQKNPTAFYLCASTYVLAGNQPQHFGDGTRLSIL.

The CDR3 DNA reads TGTGCCAGCACCGGGAACACCTCAGAGGTCCACGAGCAGTACTTC. This translates into CASTGNTSEVHEQYF. This sequence joins TRBV6-6 and TRBJ2-7, with a possible D match to TRBD2 (5 bases). The V gene lost 7 bases and the J gene lost 5 bases, with 21 bases spanning the gap. CDR3 length: 15 residues. Germline V CDR1 and CDR2: MNHNY, SVGAGI (reference sequence).

In its sample, this clone was seen once. The chain recombines TRBV5-6 with TRBJ2-2; 8 nucleotides match TRBD1. Germline assignment: CDR1 SGHDT and CDR2 YYEEEE. This CDR3 contains 15 residues. V lost 2 bases and J lost 3; bases outside the gene matches: 3. The DNA of the CDR3 is TGTGCCAGCAGCTTCCGGACAGGGTACACCGGGGAGCTGTTTTTT. It encodes CASSFRTGYTGELFF.

This clone has just a few counts. The chain recombines TRBV14 with TRBJ2-3; the D gene is possibly TRBD2 (7 bases). The V and J ends lost 1 base and 2 bases respectively, with 10 bases between them. CDR1 and CDR2 from the germline V gene are SGHDN and FVKESK. The CDR3 is 15 amino acids. CDR3 DNA sequence: TGTGCCAGCAGCCAAGTTGGGGGGGCCACAGATACGCAGTATTTT. Translation gives CASSQVGGATDTQYF.

The CDR3 is CASTKTSGTTSYEQYF. As DNA, the CDR3 is TGTGCCAGCACCAAGACTAGCGGGACGACGTCCTACGAGCAGTACTTC. V and J are TRBV6-6 and TRBJ2-7; TRBD2 agrees at 11 bases. The CDR3 spans 16 residues. V dropped 7 bases and J dropped 1; count of bases not matched to a gene: 9. Germline CDR1 MNHNY, CDR2 SVGAGI (reference sequence).

The V call is TRBV19, the J call TRBJ2-5, with 7 bases identical to TRBD2. The CDR3 extends over 18 amino acids. Germline V gene data show CDR1 as LNHDA and CDR2 as SQIVND (reference sequence). V lost 5 bases and J lost 8; bases outside the gene matches: 23. The CDR3 nucleotides read TGTGCCAGTAGTTTTCTATGGTCTAGCGGACTCCCAAGACGTACCCAGTACTTC. It yields the protein CASSFLWSSGLPRRTQYF. Looking up the rest from reference TRBV19 and TRBJ2-5 gives the full variable domain: DGGITQSPKYLFRKEGQNVTLSCEQNLNHDAMYWYRQDPGQGLRLIYYSQIVNDFQKGDIAEGYSVSREKKESFPLTVTSAQKNPTAFYLCASSFLWSSGLPRRTQYFGPGTRLLVL.

This clone was found a few times. The V and J genes are TRBV9 and TRBJ2-1, with D tentatively TRBD2 (5 bases). CDR1 is SGDLS and CDR2 is YYNGEE in the germline V gene. Trimming pared 0 bases from V and 8 bases from J, leaving 12 bases between. The CDR3 length is 14 residues. The CDR3 loop reads CASSVGPSKDEQFF. The CDR3, as DNA: TGTGCCAGCAGCGTAGGGCCTAGCAAAGATGAGCAGTTCTTC.

V and J are TRBV9 and TRBJ2-3; 11 nucleotides align to TRBD2. From germline, CDR1 is SGDLS and CDR2 YYNGEE. The CDR3 loop spans 17 amino acids. Trimming removed 3 bases from V and 2 bases from J; junction bases left unmatched: 8. CDR3 amino acids: CASSDDSSGGLTDTQYF. The CDR3 bases are TGTGCCAGCAGCGACGACTCTAGCGGGGGGCTCACAGATACGCAGTATTTT.

This sequence joins TRBV7-9 and TRBJ2-5; 9 bases match TRBD2. Germline V gene sequence: CDR1 SEHNR, CDR2 FQNEAQ (reference sequence). This CDR3 region has 16 residues. Germline trimming cut 1 base from V and 5 bases from J; bases unmatched to any gene: 8. CDR3 sequence (DNA): TGTGCCAGCAGCTTAGATCCGGGACTAGCATGGGAGACCCAGTACTTC. Translation: CASSLDPGLAWETQYF.

As to this clone: A junction end diverges from the germline sequence, so it may reflect a read error. The chain recombines TRBV5-1 with TRBJ2-6; D perhaps matches TRBD1 (5 bases). Germline V lookup: CDR1 SGHRS, CDR2 YFSETQ. This CDR3 spans 13 amino acids. The CDR3 sequence: CASSLGGANGLTF. As DNA, the CDR3 is TGCGCCAGCAGCTTGGGTGGGGCCAACGGCCTGACTTTC.

The rearrangement joins TRBV9 to TRBJ1-3; D remains ambiguous. Trimming left V 0 bases short and J 3 bases short, with 7 bases between. Germline CDR1 SGDLS, CDR2 YYNGEE. CDR3 length equals 14 residues. CDR3 sequence (DNA): TGTGCCAGCAGCGTAGGACTTCATGGAAACACCATATATTTT. Protein product: CASSVGLHGNTIYF.

This clone was counted a single time. This chain links TRBV5-4 with TRBJ2-5; 11 nucleotides line up with TRBD2. Germline lookup yields CDR1 SGHNT and CDR2 YYREEE (reference sequence). This CDR3 is 15 amino acids long. V dropped 3 bases and J dropped 5; count of bases not matched to a gene: 6. CDR3 protein: CASSSEPSGRETQYF. In nucleotides, the CDR3 is TGTGCCAGCAGCTCCGAACCTAGCGGGAGGGAGACCCAGTACTTC.